This entry lists 23 T cell receptor beta chains sequenced from one sample in a study of cytomegalovirus exposure and HLA in healthy donors. 13 Jbeta primers and 60 Vbeta primers were used for the PCR. The assay was immunoSEQ multiplex PCR, and TCRdb's table has in-frame clones only and misses some. This repertoire shows around 150,000 clones, around 76% found once; its top ten account for 1.3% to 1.5%. Material: PBMCs. These receptor sequences come from a man in his sixties in good health and CMV-seronegative.

The CDR3 DNA sequence: TGTGCCAGCAGCTTGCTAGGCGATACGCAGTATTTT. Encoded protein: CASSLLGDTQYF. The chain joins TRBV6-5 to TRBJ2-3; D gene uncertain. Germline V gene lookup returns CDR1 MNHEY and CDR2 SVGAGI. Trimming left V 6 bases short and J 6 bases short, with 10 bases between. The CDR3 runs 12 residues.

V is TRBV27 and J is TRBJ1-4; 7 bases match TRBD1. The CDR3 totals 16 residues. J lost 5 bases, V lost 2 bases, and 8 bases had no gene match. From germline, CDR1 is MNHEY and CDR2 SMNVEV (reference sequence). The CDR3 coding sequence is TGTGCCAGCAGTTTAATATCGGGACAGTTCAATGAAAAACTGTTTTTT. The encoded protein is CASSLISGQFNEKLFF.

The V call is TRBV4-1, the J call TRBJ2-7; 7 nucleotides agree with TRBD1. CDR3 length: 15 residues. V lost 3 bases and J lost 4; bases outside the gene matches: 9. Germline values: CDR1 MGHRA, CDR2 YSYEKL. The CDR3 region is CASSHQGQSLYEQYF. The CDR3 nucleotides read TGCGCCAGCAGCCATCAGGGACAGAGTTTATACGAGCAGTACTTC.

J is TRBJ1-3 and V is TRBV7-3, with a weak D call TRBD1 (5 bases). The germline V gene encodes CDR1 SGHTA and CDR2 FQGTGA. V dropped 5 bases and J dropped 10 bases, with 18 bases sitting between them. This CDR3 comprises 14 residues. The CDR3 DNA reads TGTGCCAGCAGCCGTGGGCAGGGCGGGAAGACCATATATTTT. It specifies CASSRGQGGKTIYF.

The V gene is TRBV19, the J gene TRBJ1-2, with 7 bases matching TRBD1. The V gene's germline CDR1 is LNHDA and CDR2 SQIVND (reference sequence). The CDR3 spans 16 residues. With 3 bases clipped from V and 4 bases from J, the junction kept 11 bases outside the gene matches. This chain's CDR3 is CASSIPARGIRYGYTF. The CDR3 DNA reads TGTGCCAGTAGTATCCCAGCCAGGGGGATTCGCTATGGCTACACCTTC.

The table lists this clone with a few counts. The chain employs TRBV5-1 and TRBJ2-2; TRBD1 is a possible D gene (6 bases). Trimming left V 4 bases short and J 4 bases short, with 17 bases between. The CDR3 loop spans 16 amino acids. Germline-derived CDR1 and CDR2 are SGHRS and YFSETQ. The CDR3 reads CASSPGTPLATGELFF. The CDR3 nucleotides read TGCGCCAGCAGCCCCGGGACACCTCTGGCCACCGGGGAGCTGTTTTTT.

The DNA for the CDR3 is TGTGCCAGTAGTACAGGACAGGGATATGGTCAGCCCCAGCATTTT. Translating it yields CASSTGQGYGQPQHF. The rearrangement uses TRBV19 and TRBJ1-5; 8 bases align to TRBD1. V shed 4 bases and J 6 bases; nucleotides not matched to a gene: 8. The CDR3 runs 15 residues. From germline, CDR1 is LNHDA and CDR2 SQIVND (reference sequence).

The chain is built from TRBV4-1 and TRBJ2-1; 13 bases match TRBD2. The CDR3 is 17 amino acids. Germline CDR1 and CDR2: MGHRA and YSYEKL. J was trimmed by 2 bases and V by 3 bases; bases with no gene match: 4. The CDR3 loop reads CASSHRTSGSPYNEQFF. CDR3 in DNA: TGCGCCAGCAGCCATCGGACTAGCGGGAGCCCCTACAATGAGCAGTTCTTC.

As DNA, the CDR3 is TGTGCCAGCAGTGATATCGGGGAGCTGTTTTTT. As protein: CASSDIGELFF. The chain recombines TRBV2 with TRBJ2-2, with D unresolved. Germline V gene sequence: CDR1 SNHLY, CDR2 FYNNEI. With 3 bases removed from V and 7 bases from J, the gap between germline ends came to 3 bases. The CDR3 extends over 11 amino acids.

This clone has more than one count but fewer than ten. For the CDR3, the DNA is TGTGCCAGCATCGGCCAGGGATGGGCCCAGTACTTC. Translating gives CASIGQGWAQYF. The chain joins TRBV6-5 to TRBJ2-5, with a possible D match to TRBD1 (5 bases). From germline, CDR1 is MNHEY and CDR2 SVGAGI. CDR3 length equals 12 residues. V lost 7 bases to trimming and J lost 9 bases, with 15 bases between them.

This sequence joins TRBV30 and TRBJ1-5, with 8 bases lining up with TRBD1. This CDR3 contains 13 residues. Losses at the gene ends were 4 bases for V and 6 bases for J; bases not matched to a gene: 5. Per germline, CDR1 GTSNPN and CDR2 SVGIG (reference sequence). CDR3 sequence (DNA): TGTGCCTGGACCCAGGGGGCCGGTCAGCCCCAGCATTTT. Translated: CAWTQGAGQPQHF.

This clone has a single count. V gene TRBV7-8 combines with J gene TRBJ2-7; weak D call: TRBD2 (5 bases). V gave up 5 bases and J gave up 1 base, with 6 bases separating them. This CDR3 region has 12 residues. CDR1 is SGHVS and CDR2 is FQNEAQ in the germline V gene. As DNA, the CDR3 is TGTGCCAGCAGCCGACTATCCTACGAGCAGTACTTC. Translated: CASSRLSYEQYF.

J is TRBJ1-2 and V is TRBV6-5; TRBD1 matches at 8 bases. CDR1 and CDR2 from the germline V gene are MNHEY and SVGAGI. CDR3 length equals 14 residues. The V and J ends lost 5 bases and 11 bases, in that order; junction bases with no gene match: 13. The CDR3 DNA sequence: TGTGCCAGCAGTGTGGACAGGGAGAGGGGCAAATACACCTTC. Its protein product is CASSVDRERGKYTF.

CDR3 sequence reads: CASSQDREWGREAFF. The CDR3 DNA reads as TGCGCCAGCAGCCAGGACAGGGAGTGGGGAAGGGAAGCTTTCTTT. This rearrangement joins TRBV4-3 to TRBJ1-1, with 8 positions matching TRBD1. Trimming at V came to 3 bases and at J to 8 bases, leaving 11 bases not matched to a gene. The germline V gene has CDR1 LGHNA and CDR2 YSLEER. The length of the CDR3 is 15 residues.

This clone was seen more than once but under ten times. The chain employs TRBV6-4 and TRBJ2-7; D ambiguous. Trimming pared 6 bases from V and 5 bases from J, leaving 17 bases between. The CDR3 sequence is 14 residues long. Germline V gene data show CDR1 as MRHNA and CDR2 as SNTAGT. The CDR3: CASRGQARTHEQYF. In DNA form, the CDR3 reads TGTGCCAGCAGGGGCCAAGCCAGAACCCACGAGCAGTACTTC.

The chain employs TRBV2 and TRBJ1-4, with 7 nucleotides matching TRBD1. V trimming: 8 bases; J trimming: 4 bases; junction bases outside the gene matches: 4. Germline CDR1 SNHLY, CDR2 FYNNEI. The CDR3 loop spans 13 amino acids. CDR3 in DNA: TGTGCCAGCTTGGGACAGTTTAATGAAAAACTGTTTTTT. It yields the protein CASLGQFNEKLFF. Full variable domain (remainder filled in from reference TRBV2 and TRBJ1-4): EPEVTQTPSHQVTQMGQEVILRCVPISNHLYFYWYRQILGQKVEFLVSFYNNEISEKSEIFDDQFSVERPDGSNFTLKIRSTKLEDSAMYFCASLGQFNEKLFFGSGTQLSVL.

The chain is built from TRBV6-4 and TRBJ2-2; 7 bases match TRBD1. This CDR3 contains 14 residues. The V segment lost 4 bases and the J segment 5 bases; nucleotides outside the gene matches: 4. Germline CDR1 is MRHNA and CDR2 is SNTAGT. This CDR3 reads CASSASTGTGELFF. CDR3 nucleotide sequence: TGTGCCAGCAGTGCCTCGACAGGGACCGGGGAGCTGTTTTTT.

The V and J genes are TRBV18 and TRBJ2-3; 8 nucleotides line up with TRBD2. CDR1 KGHSH and CDR2 LQKENI come from the germline V gene. The CDR3 totals 14 residues. Losses at the gene ends were 3 bases for V and 2 bases for J; bases not matched to a gene: 1. CDR3 loop: CASSPTSDTDTQYF. The CDR3 DNA is TGTGCCAGCTCACCGACTAGCGACACAGATACGCAGTATTTT.

In its sample, this clone was seen a few times. The chain recombines TRBV5-1 with TRBJ1-2; 8 bases map to TRBD1. The J segment lost 4 bases and the V segment lost 0 bases, leaving 11 bases of the junction unmatched. This CDR3 contains 17 residues. Germline V gene sequence: CDR1 SGHRS, CDR2 YFSETQ. The CDR3 DNA sequence: TGCGCCAGCAGCTTGGATGGCGCAGGGGGCGCTGTCTATGGCTACACCTTC. As protein: CASSLDGAGGAVYGYTF.

This clone was detected once. The chain carries TRBV4-1 and TRBJ2-5; 10 bases align to TRBD2. Looked up from germline, CDR1 is MGHRA and CDR2 is YSYEKL. Trimming at V came to 1 base and at J to 0 bases, leaving 17 bases not matched to a gene. There are 21 residues in the CDR3. CDR3 amino acids: CASSQVPLFSGRNSNQETQYF. The CDR3 DNA follows: TGCGCCAGCAGCCAAGTCCCACTTTTTAGCGGGAGGAACTCGAACCAAGAGACCCAGTACTTC.

This chain links TRBV7-9 with TRBJ2-5; possible D gene TRBD1, 6 bases. The V and J ends lost 5 bases and 2 bases respectively, with 21 bases between them. Germline CDR1 SEHNR, CDR2 FQNEAQ (reference sequence). The CDR3 runs 17 residues. This chain's CDR3 is CASSKRRPGEPQETQYF. For the CDR3, the DNA is TGTGCCAGCAGCAAACGCCGGCCAGGGGAGCCTCAAGAGACCCAGTACTTC.

This clone occurred a few times. This chain joins TRBV4-1 and TRBJ2-7, with 7 bases lining up with TRBD2. The CDR3 extends over 15 amino acids. Germline V gene sequence: CDR1 MGHRA, CDR2 YSYEKL. Trimming at V came to 1 base and at J to 12 bases, leaving 15 bases not matched to a gene. For the CDR3, the DNA is TGCGCCAGCAGCCAAGTACCCGGGACTAAGCAAGATCGGTACTTC. Its protein product is CASSQVPGTKQDRYF.

This chain links TRBV27 with TRBJ2-1; 9 bases are shared with TRBD1. The CDR3 is 17 amino acids. The germline V gene encodes CDR1 MNHEY and CDR2 SMNVEV (reference sequence). Trimming cost V 1 base and J 1 base; bases outside gene matches: 5. The CDR3 sequence is CASSLYPGQGSYNEQFF. CDR3 DNA sequence: TGTGCCAGCAGTTTATATCCGGGACAGGGATCCTACAATGAGCAGTTCTTC.